A selection of T cell receptor beta chains follows, all from one sample in a study of shared clonotypes between healthy human individuals. The repertoire was sequenced with immunoSEQ multiplex PCR; TCRdb's copy has only in-frame clones and lacks some. The sample has 2.3 million or so clones; 90% to 95% are singletons. The sample was naive CD4+ T cells from PBMCs. The receptor set was obtained from a man aged 18 to 29 in good health. Some clones in this sample may be carry-over from other donors' samples. Both conserved end residues are part of each CDR3. Each record gives: J gene, V gene, CDR3 protein.

J: TRBJ1-2; V: TRBV6-1; CDR3: CASTAWGEGYTF
J: TRBJ2-2; V: TRBV19; CDR3: CASIRTGMNTGELFF
J: TRBJ2-7; V: TRBV6-1; CDR3: CASRLGAGYYEQYF
J: TRBJ2-7; V: TRBV6-5; CDR3: CASTMGDLRDEQYF
J: TRBJ2-3; V: TRBV5-1; CDR3: CASSRDLISPDTQYF
J: TRBJ1-4; V: TRBV19; CDR3: CASSGQGRVNEKLFF
J: TRBJ1-5; V: TRBV7-2; CDR3: CASSLIGGGNQPQHF
J: TRBJ1-1; V: TRBV5-1; CDR3: CASSLTITMNTEAFF
J: TRBJ2-7; V: TRBV11-1; CDR3: CASSLLGTSGGSSYEQYF
J: TRBJ1-1; V: TRBV5-1; CDR3: CASREGGAVSEAFF
J: TRBJ2-3; V: TRBV5-4; CDR3: CASSSKGLSAGAEDTQYF
J: TRBJ1-3; V: TRBV5-1; CDR3: CASSQGTVLRSGNTIYF
J: TRBJ1-4; V: TRBV18; CDR3: CASSPKSSTNEKLFF
J: TRBJ2-1; V: TRBV2; CDR3: CASLTRLTYNEQFF
J: TRBJ1-1; V: TRBV5-1; CDR3: CASSMEMNTEAFF
J: TRBJ2-1; V: TRBV6-6; CDR3: CASRGTSGSGSEQFF
J: TRBJ1-3; V: TRBV11-3; CDR3: CASSFEAMAGGNTIYF
J: TRBJ2-2; V: TRBV15; CDR3: CATSRGGTGELFF
J: TRBJ2-2; V: TRBV4-3; CDR3: CASSQVWGPGELFF
J: NA; V: TRBV5-4; CDR3: CASSLRSGSEQYF
J: TRBJ1-2; V: TRBV15; CDR3: CATSGGLNYGYTF
J: TRBJ2-5; V: TRBV10-2; CDR3: CASRGGDYGETQYF
J: TRBJ2-7; V: TRBV10-3; CDR3: CAIRAGQGSYEQYF
J: TRBJ2-2; V: TRBV11-2; CDR3: CASRKAGGPGTGELFF
J: TRBJ2-2; V: TRBV11-3; CDR3: CASSLEGTLNTGELFF
J: TRBJ2-3; V: TRBV2; CDR3: CASSELPAMGADTQYF
J: TRBJ2-7; V: TRBV5-1; CDR3: CASSLVVAGTYEQYF
J: TRBJ1-5; V: TRBV10-1; CDR3: CASSADGGQPQHF
J: TRBJ2-7; V: TRBV5-1; CDR3: CASSFGTSGASYEQYF
J: TRBJ1-1; V: TRBV6-5; CDR3: CASSSQVNTEAFF
J: TRBJ1-5; V: TRBV27; CDR3: CASSSGPIPWGPQHF
J: TRBJ2-2; V: TRBV11-3; CDR3: CASSLGQGVQGNRPGELFF
J: TRBJ1-2; V: TRBV27; CDR3: CASSLSGRTVTIGAPNLYGYTF
J: TRBJ2-2; V: TRBV25-1; CDR3: CASRTPRPTGELFF
J: TRBJ2-1; V: TRBV5-4; CDR3: CASSLVGINEQFF
J: TRBJ2-7; V: TRBV5-4; CDR3: CASSLGGGVYEQYF
J: TRBJ1-4; V: TRBV7-8; CDR3: CASSLDTGGVLAVKLFF
J: TRBJ1-1; V: TRBV19; CDR3: CASSIVRGRNDLNTEAFF
J: TRBJ2-1; V: TRBV28; CDR3: CASGIGTGEQFF
J: TRBJ2-1; V: TRBV4-1; CDR3: CASSQEGLAGQFF
J: TRBJ2-7; V: TRBV5-4; CDR3: CASSLGSGGRVSYEQYF
J: TRBJ1-1; V: TRBV30; CDR3: CAWSRRTEAFF
J: TRBJ2-7; V: TRBV27; CDR3: CASPGTGSNEQYF
J: TRBJ2-5; V: TRBV30; CDR3: CAWSIQRDQETQYF
J: TRBJ2-1; V: TRBV2; CDR3: CASSGQGEGAGPYNEQFF
J: TRBJ2-7; V: TRBV6-5; CDR3: CGTRAGGEQYF
J: TRBJ2-7; V: TRBV20-1; CDR3: CSASGGYEQYF
J: TRBJ1-2; V: TRBV28; CDR3: CASSSPPMSREGYTF
J: TRBJ1-4; V: TRBV18; CDR3: CASSLDRYNEKLFF
J: TRBJ1-1; V: TRBV28; CDR3: CASSPRAYRGGTEAFF
J: TRBJ2-1; V: TRBV5-1; CDR3: CASSWQGRISYNEQFF
J: TRBJ1-1; V: TRBV14; CDR3: CASSQELANTEAFF
J: TRBJ2-2; V: TRBV28; CDR3: CASSFIVQNTGELFF
J: TRBJ1-1; V: TRBV11-1; CDR3: CASSSRGTPNTEAFF
J: TRBJ2-3; V: TRBV9; CDR3: CASSERTGSTDTQYF